These 22 T cell receptor beta chains were sequenced from one sample in a study of vaccination effects on CD4 cells after COVID-19. The assay was immunoSEQ multiplex PCR, and TCRdb's table has in-frame clones only and misses some. The table has 50,000 to 65,000 clones, roughly 76% seen once. Their antigens are not known. Antigen-specific CD4+ T cells were expanded with viral peptide pools in the ViraFEST assay before sequencing. Culture lasted 10 days before CD4+ T cell isolation. The material sequenced was CD4+ T cells from PBMCs cultured with HCoV-229E spike peptides, taken before COVID-19 vaccination. Receptor source: a human donor who received a COVID-19 vaccine.

The V call is TRBV5-1, the J call TRBJ2-2; D may be TRBD1 (5 bases). This CDR3 comprises 15 residues. With 0 bases removed from V and 7 bases from J, the gap between germline ends came to 13 bases. Germline CDR1 and CDR2: SGHRS and YFSETQ. Here the CDR3 DNA reads TGCGCCAGCAGCTTGGACCCAGGGCTGGTCGGGGAGCTGTTTTTT. Protein product: CASSLDPGLVGELFF.

In its sample, this clone was seen a few times. The chain recombines TRBV27 with TRBJ2-5; 10 nucleotides match TRBD1. Germline CDR1 MNHEY, CDR2 SMNVEV (reference sequence). This CDR3 contains 16 residues. V was pared by 2 bases and J by 4 bases, with 7 bases of the junction left unmatched. CDR3 sequence (DNA): TGTGCCAGCAGTTTAGAGGGGACAGGGGCTAGAGAGACCCAGTACTTC. This codes for CASSLEGTGARETQYF.

The chain links TRBV6-4 to TRBJ2-7, with 7 bases that match TRBD1. J gave up 3 bases and V 6 bases, and 2 bases lay outside the gene matches. CDR1 MRHNA and CDR2 SNTAGT come from the germline V gene. The CDR3 has 12 residues. CDR3 residues: CASRDRLYEQYV. CDR3 bases: TGTGCCAGCAGGGACAGGCTCTACGAGCAGTACGTC.

The V gene is TRBV2, the J gene TRBJ1-5, with a tentative D call TRBD1 (5 bases). V gave up 7 bases and J gave up 2 bases, with 9 bases separating them. In germline, CDR1 is SNHLY, CDR2 FYNNEI. There are 13 residues in the CDR3. CDR3 DNA sequence: TGTGCCAGCATGGGGGTTCGCAATCAGCCCCAGCATTTT. It specifies CASMGVRNQPQHF.

This chain joins TRBV4-3 and TRBJ1-1, with D perhaps matching TRBD1 (5 bases). Trimming pared 3 bases from V and 3 bases from J, leaving 17 bases between. There are 16 residues in the CDR3. CDR1 is LGHNA, CDR2 YSLEER, per germline. CDR3 region: CASSQMAGSIDTEAFF. The CDR3 region has the DNA TGCGCCAGCAGCCAGATGGCAGGGAGTATCGACACTGAAGCTTTCTTT.

V usage is TRBV5-1 and J usage is TRBJ2-2; TRBD1 matches at 9 bases. The germline gives CDR1 SGHRS, CDR2 YFSETQ. The CDR3 contains 17 residues. Trimming took 3 bases from V and 6 from J; bases not matched to a gene: 12. This chain's CDR3 is CASSSATGGNGAGELFF. The CDR3 DNA reads TGCGCCAGCAGCTCAGCGACAGGGGGGAATGGGGCCGGGGAGCTGTTTTTT.

V usage is TRBV2 and J usage is TRBJ2-5, with a possible D match to TRBD1 (6 bases). Germline V lookup: CDR1 SNHLY, CDR2 FYNNEI. V lost 7 bases, J lost 3 bases, and 15 bases lay in between. The CDR3 is made up of 14 amino acids. In DNA, the CDR3 is TGTGCCAGCACCTTCTTACGGACAGAAGAGACCCAGTACTTC. Translation gives CASTFLRTEETQYF.

The rearrangement joins TRBV9 to TRBJ1-3, with D unresolved. Deletions cut 0 bases from V and 2 bases from J, with 3 bases between. CDR1 SGDLS and CDR2 YYNGEE come from the germline V gene. This CDR3 contains 13 residues. This chain's CDR3 is CASSVDAGNTIYF. Written as DNA, the CDR3 is TGTGCCAGCAGCGTAGATGCTGGAAACACCATATATTTT.

The chain carries TRBV6-6 and TRBJ1-5; D gene uncertain. The V and J ends lost 7 bases and 0 bases respectively, with 10 bases between them. CDR3 length: 14 amino acids. Per germline, CDR1 MNHNY and CDR2 SVGAGI (reference sequence). CDR3 residues: CASTRGGSNQPQHF. CDR3 DNA: TGTGCCAGCACCCGGGGAGGTAGCAATCAGCCCCAGCATTTT.

This chain links TRBV28 with TRBJ1-5, with 9 positions matching TRBD1. The germline V gene encodes CDR1 MDHEN and CDR2 SYDVKM. V dropped 5 bases and J dropped 5; count of bases not matched to a gene: 4. The CDR3 consists of 14 residues. This CDR3 reads CASSPRQGDQPQHF. DNA of the CDR3: TGTGCCAGCAGTCCCCGACAGGGGGATCAGCCCCAGCATTTT.

This sequence joins TRBV28 and TRBJ1-2; TRBD1 matches 7 bases. J was trimmed by 7 bases and V by 5 bases; bases with no gene match: 7. The CDR3 has 13 amino acids. Germline CDR1 reads MDHEN; CDR2 reads SYDVKM. The CDR3 DNA follows: TGTGCCAGCAGTAAACAGGGGTTGGTTGGCTACACCTTC. The encoded protein is CASSKQGLVGYTF.

The rearrangement joins TRBV7-3 to TRBJ2-2, with D possibly called TRBD1 or TRBD2 (5 bases each). The CDR3 is 15 amino acids. The germline CDR1 and CDR2 sequences are SGHTA and FQGTGA. V was shortened by 5 bases and J by 2 bases, with 12 bases between the two germline ends. The CDR3 DNA is TGTGCCAGCAGCCGGGGCCTTAGCAACACCGGGGAGCTGTTTTTT. Translation: CASSRGLSNTGELFF.

V gene TRBV11-3 combines with J gene TRBJ2-1, with D tentatively TRBD1 or TRBD2 (5 bases each). Germline loops: CDR1 SGHNT, CDR2 YENEEA. The V gene lost 5 bases and the J gene lost 8 bases, with 19 bases spanning the gap. CDR3 length: 15 amino acids. CDR3 residues: CASSPSSPRGHEQFF. CDR3 DNA: TGTGCCAGCAGCCCGTCTAGTCCACGGGGCCATGAGCAGTTCTTC. The variable domain in full, with the rest retrieved from reference TRBV11-3 and TRBJ2-1, is EAGVVQSPRYKIIEKKQPVAFWCNPISGHNTLYWYLQNLGQGPELLIRYENEEAVDDSQLPKDRFSAERLKGVDSTLKIQPAELGDSAVYLCASSPSSPRGHEQFFGPGTRLTVL.

This clone has only a few counts. This chain joins TRBV6-5 and TRBJ1-6, with TRBD1 identical over 7 bases. J was trimmed by 6 bases and V by 0 bases; bases with no gene match: 5. This CDR3 has 16 amino acids. Germline V gives CDR1 MNHEY, CDR2 SVGAGI. The CDR3 loop reads CASSYSRGQPNSPLHF. CDR3 nucleotides: TGTGCCAGCAGTTACTCGAGGGGACAGCCTAATTCACCCCTCCACTTT.

This chain joins TRBV2 and TRBJ2-2; 9 bases line up with TRBD2. Per germline, CDR1 SNHLY and CDR2 FYNNEI. V lost 5 bases and J lost 5; bases outside the gene matches: 9. This CDR3 contains 16 residues. CDR3: CASSPPGLASTGELFF. The CDR3 bases are TGTGCCAGCAGTCCCCCGGGACTAGCCTCAACCGGGGAGCTGTTTTTT.

The sample holds a few counts of this clone. The genes are TRBV7-6 and TRBJ2-2; maybe TRBD2 (5 bases). Germline-derived CDR1 and CDR2 are SGHVS and FNYEAQ. Trimming took off 4 bases at V and 8 bases at J, with 11 bases between the two ends. The CDR3 spans 13 residues. In nucleotides, the CDR3 is TGTGCCAGCAGCTCGACCAGAGGGGGGGAGCTGTTTTTT. Its protein is CASSSTRGGELFF.

The sample holds a few counts of this clone. This sequence joins TRBV7-9 and TRBJ1-3; D unclear. Germline CDR1 and CDR2: SEHNR and FQNEAQ (reference sequence). This CDR3 comprises 13 residues. V lost 4 bases, J lost 6 bases, and 10 bases lay in between. This chain's CDR3 is CASSSLLLNTIYF. The CDR3 bases are TGTGCCAGCAGCTCGTTGCTATTAAACACCATATATTTT.

CDR3 sequence reads: CASSYERGRETQYF. DNA for the CDR3: TGTGCCAGCAGTTACGAGAGGGGGAGGGAGACCCAGTACTTC. This chain connects TRBV6-2 or TRBV6-3 to TRBJ2-5; D may be TRBD1 or TRBD2 (6 bases each). CDR1 and CDR2 (germline): MNHEY, SVGEGT. The CDR3 totals 14 residues. Trimming cost V 2 bases and J 5 bases, with 12 bases left between them.

This clone occurred a few times. The V and J genes are TRBV2 and TRBJ1-2; D not certain. With 6 bases removed from V and 11 bases from J, the gap between germline ends came to 13 bases. Germline-derived CDR1 and CDR2 are SNHLY and FYNNEI. This CDR3 comprises 11 residues. The CDR3 nucleotides read TGTGCCAGCAGAGAGGAGGCGATTTACACCTTC. Protein product: CASREEAIYTF.

The chain recombines TRBV5-1 with TRBJ2-2; D gene unclear. From germline, CDR1 is SGHRS and CDR2 YFSETQ. V was shortened by 0 bases and J by 2 bases, with 8 bases between the two germline ends. The CDR3 sequence is 15 residues long. CDR3 coding DNA: TGCGCCAGCAGCTTGGCAACAGTCAACACCGGGGAGCTGTTTTTT. As protein: CASSLATVNTGELFF.

This rearrangement joins TRBV4-2 to TRBJ2-4; 9 nucleotides line up with TRBD2. Losses at the gene ends were 3 bases for V and 8 bases for J; bases not matched to a gene: 11. Per germline, CDR1 LGHNA and CDR2 YNFKEQ. The CDR3 covers 16 residues. CDR3 sequence (DNA): TGTGCCAGCAGCCAGGGCTTGGGCGGGGGGGCATACATTCAGTACTTC. Translation gives CASSQGLGGGAYIQYF.

The J gene is TRBJ2-5, the V gene TRBV4-1; possibly TRBD1 for D (5 bases). The V gene lost 4 bases and the J gene lost 5 bases, with 17 bases spanning the gap. The CDR3 sequence is 15 residues long. Germline CDR1 reads MGHRA; CDR2 reads YSYEKL. The CDR3 is CASSPAWQGLETQYF. The CDR3 DNA sequence: TGCGCCAGCAGCCCCGCTTGGCAGGGCCTCGAGACCCAGTACTTC.